These 26 T cell receptor beta chains originate from one sample sequenced in a study of CD8 T cells in ankylosing spondylitis (TCRdb year 2017). Overall study outcomes, separate from this receptor: A TCR beta motif of roughly 8 highly homologous amino acid variants appeared characteristic of blood from ankylosing spondylitis patients.

Their antigens remain unidentified. Receptor libraries were prepared by 5' RACE. Sequencer: Illumina HiSeq 2500. The raw public data were reprocessed by TCRdb itself: fastp quality trimming at Q25, MiXCR clonotype calling, in-frame beta chains only. Records with the same CDR3 protein are collapsed into one entry carrying the most frequent genes and DNA. The sample table contains more than 500,000 distinct CDR3 sequences; only one count was recorded for about 5.2% of them. The ten largest account for around 3.5% of the sample. Sequenced sample: blood, either unsorted or a sorted T cell fraction (not recorded which). The receptors derive from a male donor with ankylosing spondylitis.

This clonotype was recorded many times. This rearrangement joins TRBV5-1 to TRBJ2-1; 8 nucleotides agree with TRBD1. V lost 1 base, J lost 7 bases, and 10 bases stayed unmatched. The CDR3 consists of 16 residues. CDR1 is SGHRS and CDR2 is YFSETQ in the germline V gene. The CDR3 sequence: CASSLPLRTGRNEQFF. Here the CDR3 DNA reads TGCGCCAGCAGCTTGCCTCTCAGGACAGGGCGGAATGAGCAGTTCTTC.

This clonotype was found many times. The chain couples TRBV28 to TRBJ1-6; D is ambiguous. This CDR3 is built from 13 residues. With 3 bases removed from V and 10 bases from J, the gap between germline ends came to 10 bases. Germline values: CDR1 MDHEN, CDR2 SYDVKM. The CDR3 DNA follows: TGTGCCAGCAGTTTCTGGGAAAAGTCACCCCTCCACTTT. Amino acid sequence: CASSFWEKSPLHF.

The V and J genes are TRBV7-4 and TRBJ2-5; weak D call: TRBD2 (5 bases). V dropped 2 bases and J dropped 6 bases, with 7 bases sitting between them. Germline V gene sequence: CDR1 SGHVT, CDR2 SQSDAQ. The CDR3 covers 12 residues. CDR3: CASSLREKTQYF. As DNA, the CDR3 is TGTGCCAGCAGCTTACGGGAAAAGACCCAGTACTTC.

The sample holds many counts of this clonotype. The rearrangement joins TRBV28 to TRBJ2-3; D uncertain. V was pared by 5 bases and J by 4 bases, with 16 bases between. CDR3 length: 15 residues. Germline values: CDR1 MDHEN, CDR2 SYDVKM. DNA for the CDR3: TGTGCCAGCAGTGCGCTGCTAGAGGTTTCAGATACGCAGTATTTT. Protein sequence: CASSALLEVSDTQYF.

There are a few counts of this clonotype. The chain employs TRBV20-1 and TRBJ2-3; D gene uncertain. Trimming pared 0 bases from V and 6 bases from J, leaving 13 bases between. Germline CDR1 and CDR2: DFQATT and SNEGSKA (reference sequence). There are 14 residues in the CDR3. This CDR3 reads CSARDRKGRDTQYF. CDR3 in DNA: TGCAGTGCTAGAGATAGGAAGGGTAGGGATACGCAGTATTTT.

This clonotype was seen many times. The CDR3 here is CASSQASLAVGAEQFF. The CDR3, as DNA: TGCGCCAGCAGCCAAGCTTCCCTAGCGGTAGGGGCTGAGCAGTTCTTC. The V call is TRBV4-3, the J call TRBJ2-1; 7 bases are shared with TRBD2. The ends lost 1 base at V and 9 bases at J; junction bases unmatched: 12. The CDR3 covers 16 residues. CDR1 is LGHNA and CDR2 is YSLEER in the germline V gene.

The sample holds many counts of this clonotype. The chain uses TRBV20-1 and TRBJ2-1; 9 positions match TRBD2. The CDR3 length is 14 residues. The V gene end was trimmed by 5 bases and the J gene end by 7 bases; junction bases not matched to a gene: 9. CDR1 DFQATT and CDR2 SNEGSKA come from the germline V gene (reference sequence). In DNA, the CDR3 is TGCAGTGCTGCAGGCGGGAGGGCCCGAAATGAGCAGTTCTTC. Protein product: CSAAGGRARNEQFF.

The V gene is TRBV20-1, the J gene TRBJ1-2; the D gene is possibly TRBD1 (6 bases). Germline V gives CDR1 DFQATT, CDR2 SNEGSKA (reference sequence). V was clipped by 5 bases and J by 8 bases, with 24 bases between them. The length of the CDR3 is 15 residues. The CDR3 sequence: CSAGGGTGTAFGYTF. In DNA, the CDR3 is TGCAGTGCTGGGGGGGGAACAGGGACGGCTTTCGGCTACACCTTC.

This clonotype was seen ten or more times. This sequence joins TRBV20-1 and TRBJ1-3, with D unresolved. The V end lost 6 bases, the J end lost 8 bases, and 11 bases lay between the germline ends. CDR3 size: 11 residues. Germline CDR1 is DFQATT and CDR2 is SNEGSKA (reference sequence). The CDR3 region is CSAVKTDTIYF. DNA of the CDR3: TGCAGTGCCGTCAAGACGGACACCATATATTTT.

This clonotype was observed at least ten times. V gene TRBV28 combines with J gene TRBJ2-7; D is unresolved. This CDR3 has 12 amino acids. Germline V gene sequence: CDR1 MDHEN, CDR2 SYDVKM. V lost 2 bases and J 6 bases, leaving 8 bases between the germline ends. The CDR3 protein is CASSLTPSEQYF. CDR3 bases: TGTGCCAGCAGTTTAACACCCTCCGAGCAGTACTTC.

The genes are TRBV20-1 and TRBJ2-1; no definite D call. With 5 bases removed from V and 3 bases from J, the gap between germline ends came to 14 bases. CDR1 is DFQATT and CDR2 is SNEGSKA in the germline V gene (reference sequence). CDR3 length: 14 residues. CDR3 sequence (DNA): TGCAGTGCTGCGCGCAAAAGAGGCTACAATGAGCAGTTCTTC. Translation gives CSAARKRGYNEQFF.

This clonotype was seen at least ten times. The CDR3 loop reads CSASVAGDEKLFF. The CDR3 DNA reads as TGCAGTGCTAGTGTGGCAGGGGATGAAAAACTGTTTTTT. This rearrangement joins TRBV20-1 to TRBJ1-4, with D possibly TRBD1 on 6 matching bases. Germline CDR1 and CDR2: DFQATT and SNEGSKA (reference sequence). The CDR3 has 13 amino acids. Trimming cost V 3 bases and J 6 bases, with 11 bases left between them.

Ten or more counts support this clonotype. V and J are TRBV28 and TRBJ1-4, with D hard to call. CDR3 size: 17 residues. Per the germline V gene, CDR1 is MDHEN and CDR2 is SYDVKM. V was cut by 6 bases and J by 8 bases, with 25 bases left in between. DNA for the CDR3: TGTGCCAGCAGCTCAGCAGGCCCCAGGACTTCGGAGGAAAAACTGTTTTTT. Translated: CASSSAGPRTSEEKLFF.

The chain combines TRBV27 with TRBJ2-7, with TRBD2 matching over 8 bases. Per germline, CDR1 MNHEY and CDR2 SMNVEV (reference sequence). V dropped 3 bases and J dropped 6; count of bases not matched to a gene: 4. The CDR3 runs to 13 residues. The CDR3: CASSLVAGSEQYF. Written as DNA, the CDR3 is TGTGCCAGCAGTTTGGTAGCGGGAAGCGAGCAGTACTTC.

This clonotype was found many times. The chain links TRBV15 to TRBJ2-4; D unresolved. V was clipped by 5 bases and J by 9 bases, with 11 bases between them. The germline V gene has CDR1 LNHNV and CDR2 YYDKDF (reference sequence). The length of the CDR3 is 12 residues. The CDR3 sequence: CATSVGIGIQYF. In DNA, the CDR3 is TGTGCCACCAGCGTCGGCATCGGCATTCAGTACTTC.

This clonotype was seen ten or more times. The chain recombines TRBV7-2 with TRBJ2-7, with 10 bases aligning to TRBD2. CDR1 SGHTA and CDR2 FQGNSA come from the germline V gene. V trimming: 5 bases; J trimming: 4 bases; junction bases outside the gene matches: 2. This CDR3 comprises 13 residues. The CDR3 reads CASSQREGYEQYF. The CDR3 region has the DNA TGTGCCAGCAGCCAGCGGGAGGGGTACGAGCAGTACTTC.

This clonotype appeared many times. The V gene is TRBV15, the J gene TRBJ2-3; 11 bases line up with TRBD2. The V and J ends lost 4 bases and 2 bases, in that order; junction bases with no gene match: 5. Germline V gene sequence: CDR1 LNHNV, CDR2 YYDKDF (reference sequence). The CDR3 covers 16 residues. This CDR3 is CATSTGTSGTTDTQYF. The CDR3 DNA follows: TGTGCCACCAGCACCGGGACTAGCGGAACCACAGATACGCAGTATTTT.

This clonotype was detected many times. The gene calls are TRBV2 and TRBJ1-2; 9 positions match TRBD1. After removal of 7 bases from V and 0 bases from J, the junction contained 6 bases not matched to a gene. This CDR3 is built from 15 residues. CDR1 and CDR2 from the germline V gene are SNHLY and FYNNEI. DNA of the CDR3: TGTGCCAGCACTTCCCGGGACAGGGCTAACTATGGCTACACCTTC. Its protein product is CASTSRDRANYGYTF.

This clonotype has only a few counts. V usage is TRBV28 and J usage is TRBJ2-3; 8 bases align to TRBD1. J gave up 3 bases and V 2 bases, and 7 bases lay outside the gene matches. Germline lookup yields CDR1 MDHEN and CDR2 SYDVKM. CDR3 length: 16 amino acids. CDR3 bases: TGTGCCAGCAGTTTAGGCGCAGGGGGCATGACAGATACGCAGTATTTT. Protein sequence: CASSLGAGGMTDTQYF. Full variable domain (outside the CDR3, taken from reference TRBV28 and TRBJ2-3): DVKVTQSSRYLVKRTGEKVFLECVQDMDHENMFWYRQDPGLGLRLIYFSYDVKMKEKGDIPEGYSVSREKKERFSLILESASTNQTSMYLCASSLGAGGMTDTQYFGPGTRLTVL.

The sample holds many counts of this clonotype. This sequence joins TRBV4-3 and TRBJ1-2; the D gene is possibly TRBD1 (5 bases). From germline, CDR1 is LGHNA and CDR2 YSLEER. CDR3 length equals 18 residues. Trimming took 0 bases from V and 4 from J, leaving 21 bases between them. The CDR3, as DNA: TGCGCCAGCAGCCAAGATCGGGGGGTTGGGACCCGGAGCTATGGCTACACCTTC. Translating gives CASSQDRGVGTRSYGYTF.

The chain uses TRBV2 and TRBJ2-1, with 11 bases matching TRBD2. The CDR3 is made up of 15 amino acids. The germline gives CDR1 SNHLY, CDR2 FYNNEI. The ends lost 6 bases at V and 7 bases at J; junction bases unmatched: 8. Here the CDR3 DNA reads TGTGCCAGCAGCAATAGCGGGGGGGGCACGAATGAGCAGTTCTTC. Protein product: CASSNSGGGTNEQFF.

This clonotype has at least ten counts. The chain couples TRBV4-3 to TRBJ2-5, with D perhaps TRBD1 (5 bases). Deletions cut 1 base from V and 6 bases from J, with 9 bases between. This CDR3 comprises 13 residues. In germline, CDR1 is LGHNA, CDR2 YSLEER. CDR3 residues: CASSQGRAKTQYF. The CDR3 nucleotides read TGCGCCAGCAGCCAAGGCAGGGCGAAGACCCAGTACTTC.

Ten or more counts support this clonotype. The chain combines TRBV4-2 with TRBJ2-3; no reliable D call. Looked up from germline, CDR1 is LGHNA and CDR2 is YNFKEQ. Trimming took 4 bases from V and 5 from J, leaving 10 bases between them. The CDR3 is 13 amino acids. As DNA, the CDR3 is TGTGCCAGCAGCCCCTCTTGGGGAGATACGCAGTATTTT. Its translation: CASSPSWGDTQYF.

This clonotype was seen repeatedly, ten times or more. This CDR3 reads CASSLVAGSSTDTQYF. DNA of the CDR3: TGTGCCAGCAGCTTGGTAGCGGGGAGTAGCACAGATACGCAGTATTTT. The chain combines TRBV5-5 with TRBJ2-3; TRBD2 agrees at 8 bases. The germline gives CDR1 SGHKS, CDR2 YYEKEE (reference sequence). The CDR3 consists of 16 residues. The V and J ends lost 0 bases and 0 bases, in that order; junction bases with no gene match: 3.

This clonotype was recorded a few times. This CDR3 reads CASSSGFQETQYF. CDR3 DNA sequence: TGCGCCAGCAGCTCGGGATTCCAGGAGACCCAGTACTTC. The gene calls are TRBV5-1 and TRBJ2-5; maybe TRBD2 (5 bases). Germline V gene sequence: CDR1 SGHRS, CDR2 YFSETQ. Between the trimmed V and J ends, which lost 3 bases and 5 bases, there was a span of 11 bases. This CDR3 spans 13 amino acids.

This clonotype appeared a few times. The chain combines TRBV30 with TRBJ1-1; D is unresolved. Per germline, CDR1 GTSNPN and CDR2 SVGIG (reference sequence). V gave up 2 bases and J gave up 8 bases, with 9 bases separating them. The length of the CDR3 is 11 residues. CDR3 nucleotide sequence: TGTGCCTGGAGTAACCCCCTCGAAGCTTTCTTT. Its translation is CAWSNPLEAFF.